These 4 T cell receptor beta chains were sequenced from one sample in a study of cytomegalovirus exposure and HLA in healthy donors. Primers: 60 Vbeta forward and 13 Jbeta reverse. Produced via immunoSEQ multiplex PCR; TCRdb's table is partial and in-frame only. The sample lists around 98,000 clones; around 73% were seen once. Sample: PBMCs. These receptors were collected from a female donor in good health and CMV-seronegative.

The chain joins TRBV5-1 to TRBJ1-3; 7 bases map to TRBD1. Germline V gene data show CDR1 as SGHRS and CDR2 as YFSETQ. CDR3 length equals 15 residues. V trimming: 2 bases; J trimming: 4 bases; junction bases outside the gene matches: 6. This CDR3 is CASSFDPGQGNTIYF. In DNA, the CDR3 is TGCGCCAGCAGCTTCGACCCGGGACAGGGAAACACCATATATTTT. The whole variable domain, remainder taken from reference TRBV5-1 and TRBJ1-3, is KAGVTQTPRYLIKTRGQQVTLSCSPISGHRSVSWYQQTPGQGLQFLFEYFSETQRNKGNFPGRFSGRQFSNSRSEMNVSTLELGDSALYLCASSFDPGQGNTIYFGEGSWLTVV.

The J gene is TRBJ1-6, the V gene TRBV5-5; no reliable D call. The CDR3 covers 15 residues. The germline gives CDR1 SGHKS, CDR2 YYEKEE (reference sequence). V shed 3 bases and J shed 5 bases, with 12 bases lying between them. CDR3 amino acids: CASSSNGGNNSPLHF. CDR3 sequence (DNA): TGTGCCAGCAGCTCCAATGGAGGGAATAATTCACCCCTCCACTTT.

Here the CDR3 DNA reads TGCGCCAGCAGACCCCTTTGGACTAGCGGGAGCACAGATACGCAGTATTTT. Encoded protein: CASRPLWTSGSTDTQYF. The chain couples TRBV5-1 to TRBJ2-3; 11 bases are a match to TRBD2. In germline, CDR1 is SGHRS, CDR2 YFSETQ. Trimming at V came to 5 bases and at J to 0 bases, leaving 8 bases not matched to a gene. The CDR3 has 17 amino acids.

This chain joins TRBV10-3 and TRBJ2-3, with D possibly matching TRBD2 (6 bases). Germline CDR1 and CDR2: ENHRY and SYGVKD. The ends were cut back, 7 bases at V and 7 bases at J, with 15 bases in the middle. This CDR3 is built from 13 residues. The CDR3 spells CAITAPEGNTQYF. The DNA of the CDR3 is TGTGCCATCACCGCCCCGGAGGGAAATACGCAGTATTTT.